The 13 T cell receptor beta chains given below trace back to one sample, sequenced in a study of blood T cell repertoires in COVID-19. Repertoires were generated with immunoSEQ multiplex PCR, while TCRdb's copy carries only in-frame clones and drops some. The sample contains fewer than 400,000 clones, 90% to 95% of which appear only once. Sequences were obtained from PBMCs or T cells enriched from blood (not recorded which). The receptors were gathered from a woman aged 25 to 45 who had been exposed to COVID-19.

J is TRBJ1-2 and V is TRBV27, with a tentative D call TRBD1 (5 bases). Germline V gives CDR1 MNHEY, CDR2 SMNVEV (reference sequence). The CDR3 totals 13 residues. V dropped 5 bases and J dropped 4 bases, with 11 bases sitting between them. The CDR3 DNA follows: TGTGCCAGCAGTGGAGGGGTCGGCTATGGCTACACCTTC. It specifies CASSGGVGYGYTF.

J is TRBJ1-1 and V is TRBV27, with TRBD1 as a possible D gene (6 bases). Germline V gene sequence: CDR1 MNHEY, CDR2 SMNVEV (reference sequence). Trimming pared 3 bases from V and 4 bases from J, leaving 12 bases between. The CDR3 length is 14 residues. CDR3 DNA sequence: TGTGCCAGCAGTTTCCAGGGGATGGGCACTGAAGCTTTCTTT. Its translation is CASSFQGMGTEAFF.

The chain is built from TRBV6-5 and TRBJ1-2, with D perhaps TRBD1 (6 bases). The CDR3 runs to 14 residues. Germline CDR1 MNHEY, CDR2 SVGAGI. V lost 6 bases and J 0 bases, leaving 11 bases between the germline ends. The CDR3 here is CASRTPGANYGYTF. In nucleotides, the CDR3 is TGTGCCAGCAGGACCCCAGGGGCTAACTATGGCTACACCTTC.

CDR3 sequence (DNA): TGCGCCAGCAGCTTGGTTGGCAGGGGGCCTTATAGCAATCAGCCCCAGCATTTT. Protein product: CASSLVGRGPYSNQPQHF. V is TRBV5-1 and J is TRBJ1-5; 8 bases align to TRBD1. The germline V gene encodes CDR1 SGHRS and CDR2 YFSETQ. This CDR3 has 18 amino acids. The trim removed 0 bases at V and 0 bases at J, leaving 8 bases unmatched. The variable domain in full, with the rest retrieved from reference TRBV5-1 and TRBJ1-5, is KAGVTQTPRYLIKTRGQQVTLSCSPISGHRSVSWYQQTPGQGLQFLFEYFSETQRNKGNFPGRFSGRQFSNSRSEMNVSTLELGDSALYLCASSLVGRGPYSNQPQHFGDGTRLSIL.

The V gene is TRBV18, the J gene TRBJ1-1, with no clear D. Trimming stripped 1 base from V and 1 base from J, with 7 bases between. The CDR3 consists of 14 residues. From germline, CDR1 is KGHSH and CDR2 LQKENI. CDR3 sequence reads: CASSPLGGNTEAFF. DNA for the CDR3: TGTGCCAGCTCACCACTAGGAGGGAACACTGAAGCTTTCTTT.

In DNA form, the CDR3 reads TGTGCCAGCAGTTTATTACAGACCTACGAGCAGTACTTC. This encodes CASSLLQTYEQYF. This chain joins TRBV12-3 or TRBV12-4 and TRBJ2-7; unclear D gene. The CDR3 extends over 13 amino acids. The germline V and J ends were trimmed by 2 bases and 2 bases, with 7 bases remaining between them.

The rearrangement uses TRBV5-1 and TRBJ1-6; a possible D gene is TRBD1 (6 bases). Trimming stripped 2 bases from V and 5 bases from J, with 11 bases between. This CDR3 contains 15 residues. CDR1 SGHRS and CDR2 YFSETQ come from the germline V gene. The CDR3 protein is CASSLTGTNNSPLHF. CDR3 nucleotide sequence: TGCGCCAGCAGCTTAACAGGGACAAATAATTCACCCCTCCACTTT.

This clone was recorded once. The chain recombines TRBV19 with TRBJ1-5, with 7 positions matching TRBD1. The junction had 13 bases not matched to a gene; V was cut back by 5 bases and J by 3 bases. CDR3 length: 17 residues. CDR1 is LNHDA and CDR2 is SQIVND in the germline V gene (reference sequence). Written as DNA, the CDR3 is TGTGCCAGTAGTGCGACAGGGCCACTGACTTTCAATCAGCCCCAGCATTTT. Its protein is CASSATGPLTFNQPQHF.

This chain connects TRBV2 to TRBJ1-2; 7 bases match TRBD1. The CDR3 runs 12 residues. Germline V gene data show CDR1 as SNHLY and CDR2 as FYNNEI. Trimming at V came to 7 bases and at J to 8 bases, leaving 7 bases not matched to a gene. This CDR3 reads CASTWDSLGYTF. The CDR3 DNA follows: TGTGCCAGCACTTGGGACAGTCTGGGCTACACCTTC.

The V gene is TRBV7-8, the J gene TRBJ1-2; TRBD1 matches 7 bases. The germline V gene encodes CDR1 SGHVS and CDR2 FQNEAQ. This CDR3 has 13 residues. J was trimmed by 3 bases and V by 5 bases; bases with no gene match: 3. The CDR3 DNA is TGTGCCAGCAGCGTAGACAGGGACTATGGCTACACCTTC. This encodes CASSVDRDYGYTF. Full variable domain (missing parts from reference TRBV7-8 and TRBJ1-2): GAGVSQSPRYKVAKRGQDVALRCDPISGHVSLFWYQQALGQGPEFLTYFQNEAQLDKSGLPSDRFFAERPEGSVSTLKIQRTQQEDSAVYLCASSVDRDYGYTFGSGTRLTVV.

The chain uses TRBV7-3 and TRBJ2-2, with 15 positions matching TRBD2. This CDR3 region has 20 residues. Germline V gene lookup returns CDR1 SGHTA and CDR2 FQGTGA. The ends lost 3 bases at V and 1 base at J; junction bases unmatched: 9. CDR3 sequence reads: CASSLGLAGGGALNTGELFF. The CDR3 DNA reads TGTGCCAGCAGCTTGGGACTAGCGGGGGGAGGCGCGTTGAACACCGGGGAGCTGTTTTTT.

For the CDR3, the DNA is TGTGCCAGTAGCATAACCCCTCAGGGGACGTACACTGAAGCTTTCTTT. It is translated as CASSITPQGTYTEAFF. The chain carries TRBV19 and TRBJ1-1; maybe TRBD1 (6 bases). V lost 6 bases and J lost 3, with 20 bases in between. The CDR3 is made up of 16 amino acids. Germline V gene lookup returns CDR1 LNHDA and CDR2 SQIVND (reference sequence).

The chain carries TRBV29-1 and TRBJ1-1; D is ambiguous. Germline-derived CDR1 and CDR2 are SQVTM and ANQGSEA. This CDR3 has 11 residues. V was trimmed by 4 bases and J by 6 bases, leaving 9 bases between them. Here the CDR3 DNA reads TGCAGCGTTGCTAACGTGCCTGAAGCTTTCTTT. It codes for CSVANVPEAFF. Combining the CDR3 with reference TRBV29-1 and TRBJ1-1 gives the whole variable domain SAVISQKPSRDICQRGTSLTIQCQVDSQVTMMFWYRQQPGQSLTLIATANQGSEATYESGFVIDKFPISRPNLTFSTLTVSNMSPEDSSIYLCSVANVPEAFFGQGTRLTVV.